Listed below are T cell receptor beta chains from one sample, sequenced in a study of shared clonotypes between healthy human individuals. This table comes from immunoSEQ multiplex PCR, and its TCRdb copy is limited to in-frame clones, with some not included. There are around 2,000,000 clones in the sample; just under 95% occur only once, and more than 0.95% lies in the top ten. The sample taken for sequencing was naive CD8+ T cells sorted from blood. The receptors were sampled from a man between 18 and 35 years old in good health. Both conserved end residues are part of each CDR3. A D gene is named only where the DNA matches it firmly. Some rows mark clone size as missing; the rest say once, few, many or name a class of expanded clone.

clone size: -
D gene: -
CDR3 length: 15
J gene: TRBJ2-5
V gene: TRBV7-9
CDR3 protein: CASSTNGYLQETQYF
CDR3 DNA: TGTGCCAGCAGCACAAACGGGTACCTACAAGAGACCCAGTACTTC

clone size: -
D gene: TRBD2
CDR3 length: 15
J gene: TRBJ2-1
V gene: TRBV7-9
CDR3 protein: CASSYGLAGGNEQFF
CDR3 DNA: TGTGCCAGCAGCTACGGACTAGCGGGAGGGAATGAGCAGTTCTTC

clone size: -
D gene: -
CDR3 length: 16
J gene: TRBJ1-6
V gene: TRBV6-6
CDR3 protein: CASSAVPSSYNSPLHF
CDR3 DNA: TGTGCCAGCAGTGCGGTCCCAAGCTCCTATAATTCACCCCTCCACTTT

clone size: -
D gene: -
CDR3 length: 16
J gene: TRBJ2-1
V gene: TRBV2
CDR3 protein: CASSIRAGPIGNEQFF
CDR3 DNA: TGTGCCAGCAGTATTCGTGCGGGACCGATAGGAAATGAGCAGTTCTTC

clone size: once
D gene: TRBD1
CDR3 length: 16
J gene: TRBJ1-4
V gene: TRBV28
CDR3 protein: CASSLPPDRMDEKLFF
CDR3 DNA: TGTGCCAGCAGTCTACCTCCGGACAGGATGGATGAAAAACTGTTTTTT

clone size: -
D gene: -
CDR3 length: 15
J gene: TRBJ2-5
V gene: TRBV7-2
CDR3 protein: CASSLFASDKETQYF
CDR3 DNA: TGTGCCAGCAGCTTATTCGCCAGCGATAAAGAGACCCAGTACTTC

clone size: -
D gene: TRBD2
CDR3 length: 15
J gene: TRBJ2-7
V gene: TRBV5-6
CDR3 protein: CASSLEGLAASEQYF
CDR3 DNA: TGTGCCAGCAGCTTGGAAGGACTAGCGGCTTCAGAGCAGTACTTC

clone size: -
D gene: TRBD1
CDR3 length: 14
J gene: TRBJ2-1
V gene: TRBV13
CDR3 protein: CASSSGQGAHEQFF
CDR3 DNA: TGTGCCAGCAGCTCGGGACAGGGGGCCCATGAGCAGTTCTTC

clone size: -
D gene: -
CDR3 length: 10
J gene: TRBJ1-4
V gene: TRBV27
CDR3 protein: CASRGEKLFF
CDR3 DNA: TGTGCCAGCAGGGGAGAAAAACTGTTTTTT

clone size: once
D gene: -
CDR3 length: 17
J gene: TRBJ2-7
V gene: TRBV28
CDR3 protein: CASSPPRDAESYYEQYF
CDR3 DNA: TGTGCCAGCAGTCCGCCCCGGGACGCGGAGAGCTACTACGAGCAGTACTTC

clone size: -
D gene: -
CDR3 length: 13
J gene: TRBJ2-1
V gene: TRBV7-9
CDR3 protein: CASSYLHSYEQFF
CDR3 DNA: TGTGCCAGCAGTTATCTCCATTCCTATGAGCAGTTCTTC

clone size: -
D gene: -
CDR3 length: 13
J gene: TRBJ2-2
V gene: TRBV6-5
CDR3 protein: CASSLEGTGELFF
CDR3 DNA: TGTGCCAGCAGCCTTGAAGGCACCGGGGAGCTGTTTTTT

clone size: -
D gene: -
CDR3 length: 15
J gene: TRBJ2-4
V gene: TRBV5-1
CDR3 protein: CASSLAGGDKNIQYF
CDR3 DNA: TGCGCCAGCAGCTTGGCGGGTGGGGACAAAAACATTCAGTACTTC

clone size: -
D gene: TRBD2
CDR3 length: 15
J gene: TRBJ2-1
V gene: TRBV7-9
CDR3 protein: CASSPKGTSRYEQFF
CDR3 DNA: TGTGCCAGCAGCCCAAAGGGGACTAGCCGGTATGAGCAGTTCTTC

clone size: -
D gene: -
CDR3 length: 17
J gene: TRBJ1-4
V gene: TRBV29-1
CDR3 protein: CSVEIPAGGATNEKLFF
CDR3 DNA: TGCAGCGTTGAAATCCCGGCGGGAGGAGCAACTAATGAAAAACTGTTTTTT

clone size: -
D gene: -
CDR3 length: 16
J gene: TRBJ2-1
V gene: TRBV5-6
CDR3 protein: CASSWDGTPRGNEQFF
CDR3 DNA: TGTGCCAGCAGCTGGGATGGAACACCCCGGGGGAACGAGCAGTTCTTC

clone size: -
D gene: TRBD2
CDR3 length: 18
J gene: TRBJ2-5
V gene: TRBV9
CDR3 protein: CASSVGILLASGQETQYF
CDR3 DNA: TGTGCCAGCAGCGTAGGTATTTTGTTGGCTAGCGGCCAAGAGACCCAGTACTTC

clone size: -
D gene: -
CDR3 length: 14
J gene: TRBJ2-5
V gene: TRBV9
CDR3 protein: CASSVAPGEETQYF
CDR3 DNA: TGTGCCAGCAGCGTAGCCCCAGGGGAAGAGACCCAGTACTTC